Below are 2 T cell receptor beta chains sequenced from a single sample in a study of cytomegalovirus exposure and HLA in healthy donors. This PCR relied on a set of 60 Vbeta primers and 13 Jbeta primers. The protocol was immunoSEQ multiplex PCR, while the TCRdb copy is restricted to in-frame clones and leaves out a portion. The sample yields under 150,000 clones, roughly 79% seen once. The material sequenced was PBMCs. The origin of the receptors is a woman aged 35 to 49 in good health and CMV-seronegative.

V gene TRBV19 combines with J gene TRBJ2-5; 8 bases match TRBD1. CDR3 length: 16 amino acids. Germline CDR1 reads LNHDA; CDR2 reads SQIVND (reference sequence). Trimming cost V 9 bases and J 0 bases; bases outside gene matches: 12. The CDR3 DNA reads as TGTGCCAGAAAAACGGGACAGGACATACACCAAGAGACCCAGTACTTC. Protein product: CARKTGQDIHQETQYF.

The chain uses TRBV2 and TRBJ2-2; D gene unclear. The CDR3 sequence is 13 residues long. Germline CDR1 and CDR2: SNHLY and FYNNEI. V lost 7 bases, J lost 3 bases, and 9 bases lay in between. The CDR3 here is CASKREDTGELFF. Here the CDR3 DNA reads TGTGCCAGCAAACGCGAGGACACCGGGGAGCTGTTTTTT.